These T cell receptor beta chains were read from a single sample in a study of Graves' ophthalmopathy and Graves' hyperthyroidism. One entry per CDR3 protein, called by TCRdb with MiXCR from the multiplex PCR reads. The top ten hold around 1.4% of the sample, which has almost 400,000 distinct CDR3 sequences, about 16% seen once. The specimen sequenced was peripheral blood. The receptors shown here come from a young woman with Graves' ophthalmopathy. CDR3s leave out the opening cysteine and the closing phenylalanine or tryptophan.

CDR3	V	J
ATSRDDRSSGNTIY	TRBV15	TRBJ1-3
ASSLAVRGGETQY	TRBV12-3/TRBV12-4	TRBJ2-5
ASSKDPGTAQYGYT	TRBV13	TRBJ1-2
SGGTGSNYGYT	TRBV29-1	TRBJ1-2
AWSTQGANGELF	TRBV30	TRBJ2-2
ASSFVRGGETQY	TRBV11-2	TRBJ2-5
ASSLRAGNRVLH	TRBV7-2	TRBJ1-5
ASSLIGGANTGELF	TRBV7-3	TRBJ2-2
ASLTGGSSYGYT	TRBV7-8	TRBJ1-2
ASSQVHNTGELF	TRBV14	TRBJ2-2
ASSLNRGPAGPQH	TRBV28	TRBJ1-5
ASSPRGTGSSSYEQY	TRBV12-3/TRBV12-4	TRBJ2-7
ASRRGNQPQH	TRBV7-9	TRBJ1-5
ASIHPGNFAPLH	TRBV6-1	TRBJ1-6
ASSLFQATSSYEQY	TRBV28	TRBJ2-7
ASSQGRDDGYT	TRBV4-2	TRBJ1-2
ASSPRGPYEQY	TRBV6-2/TRBV6-3	TRBJ2-7
ASVGPDSNQPQH	TRBV6-5	TRBJ1-5
AWSVDAHGYT	TRBV30	TRBJ1-2
ATGTPVNTEAF	TRBV10-3	TRBJ1-1
ASRQGVVSYEQY	TRBV13	TRBJ2-7
ASSQDYGGTQY	TRBV4-1	TRBJ2-5
ASSPTGRRDNSPLH	TRBV6-5	TRBJ1-6
ASSSDGAPTEQY	TRBV28	TRBJ2-7
ASSDAGWGYEQY	TRBV2	TRBJ2-7
ASSPIAGSGYEQY	TRBV28	TRBJ2-7
ASSFSAGANEQY	TRBV7-9	TRBJ2-7
ASSLGPQGSKNIQY	TRBV7-2	TRBJ2-4
ASSSTMDRAYQETQY	TRBV27	TRBJ2-5
ASSLGFQGYEQY	TRBV12-3/TRBV12-4	TRBJ2-7